This entry describes one T cell receptor (beta chain). Its antigen is unidentified. Terminally differentiated effector memory CD45RA+ cells were excluded from the naive CD8 cells, which were CD45RO-negative and positively selected for CCR7. The source of the sample is a study of shared clonotypes between healthy human individuals. Whole-study results and caveats: Sampling was confined to blood; repertoires within tissues likely differ.

V lost 5 bases and J 1 base, leaving 13 bases between the germline ends. The CDR3 covers 15 residues. CDR1 is MNHEY, CDR2 SVGAGI, per germline. Evenly divided among several immunoSEQ plates was the genomic DNA of each subset. Repertoires were generated with immunoSEQ multiplex PCR, while TCRdb's copy carries only in-frame clones and drops some. The profile shows roughly 2.1 million clones, 93% of them singletons. Material for sequencing was naive CD8+ T cells from PBMCs. The chain joins TRBV6-5 to TRBJ2-3; D may be TRBD2 (6 bases). This receptor was identified in a man aged 18-30 years in good health. Some clones in this sample may be carry-over from other donors' samples. The CDR3 DNA reads TGTGCCAGCAGTACATGGGCTAGCGGCACAGATACGCAGTATTTT. This translates into CASSTWASGTDTQYF.